This TCR beta chain appears in the sequencing data of a study of CD8 T cells in Susac syndrome. CD8+ and CD4+ T cells from blood underwent TCR beta sequencing. Negative isolation was used for CD8+ and CD4+ T cells and FACS enrichment for TEMRA cells. The RNA input was roughly 0.45 to 1 ug, and it was reverse transcribed with random hexamers. The CDR3 of TCR beta was amplified by immunoSEQ multiplex PCR across 54 Vbeta and 13 Jbeta. TCRdb called the immunoSEQ multiplex PCR reads again in MiXCR, with one record for every CDR3 protein. The profile shows about 170,000 distinct CDR3 sequences, approximately 93% of them singletons. Trimming left V 8 bases short and J 8 bases short, with 15 bases between. Germline loops: CDR1 LNHDA, CDR2 SQIVND (reference sequence). The CDR3 loop spans 13 amino acids.

The J gene is TRBJ1-4, the V gene TRBV19; D is undetermined. This receptor was taken from a human donor with multiple sclerosis. Specimen: CD4+ T cells from PBMCs. CDR3 bases: TGTGCCAGTGTCAGCACGCCGCGGGAAAAACTGTTTTTT. Protein sequence: CASVSTPREKLFF.